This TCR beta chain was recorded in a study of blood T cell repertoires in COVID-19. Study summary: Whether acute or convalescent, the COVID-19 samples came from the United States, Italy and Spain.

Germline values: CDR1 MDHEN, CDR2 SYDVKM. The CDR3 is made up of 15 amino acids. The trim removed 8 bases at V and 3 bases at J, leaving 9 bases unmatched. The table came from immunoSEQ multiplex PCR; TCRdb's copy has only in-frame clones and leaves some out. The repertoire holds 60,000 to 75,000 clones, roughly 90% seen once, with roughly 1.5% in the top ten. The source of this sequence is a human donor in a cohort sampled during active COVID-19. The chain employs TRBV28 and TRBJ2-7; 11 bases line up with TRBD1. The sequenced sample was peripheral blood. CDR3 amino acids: CASRTGTGGFYEQYF. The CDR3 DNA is TGTGCCAGCCGCACCGGGACAGGGGGGTTCTACGAGCAGTACTTC.